This TCR beta chain was recovered during a study of blood T cell repertoires in COVID-19. Participants spanned ages roughly 18 to 95 years and resided in 24 US areas. Clones were read by immunoSEQ multiplex PCR, and TCRdb kept only the in-frame ones, dropping some. The sample lists 140,000 to 150,000 clones, more than 75% occurring once. Trimming cost V 6 bases and J 7 bases, with 18 bases left between them. In germline, CDR1 is SNHLY, CDR2 FYNNEI. The CDR3 is 15 amino acids. This chain uses TRBV2 with TRBJ1-4; perhaps TRBD1 as D (5 bases). Material for sequencing was PBMCs or T cells enriched from blood (not recorded which). The TCR was taken from a man in his sixties who had recovered from COVID-19. This chain's CDR3 is CASRGEWRGIEKLFF. For the CDR3, the DNA is TGTGCCAGCAGGGGGGAATGGCGGGGTATTGAAAAACTGTTTTTT.